Below, 6 T cell receptor beta chains from the same sample are listed, as sequenced in a study of T-cell reconstitution after alpha-beta-depleted transplantation in children. A library of TCRbeta sequences, prepared with unique molecular identifiers, was generated. Via MiXCR, TCRdb re-called the PCR reads, giving one row per CDR3 protein. Among hundreds of thousands of distinct CDR3 sequences listed, over 15% were seen once. The starting material was PBMCs from the stem cell graft donor, obtained from the stem cell graft. Receptors originate from a human donor who donated a stem cell graft to a child with acute myeloid leukemia.

The chain employs TRBV20-1 and TRBJ1-5; a weak D match, TRBD1 (6 bases). The V gene lost 5 bases and the J gene lost 2 bases, with 16 bases spanning the gap. Germline V gives CDR1 DFQATT, CDR2 SNEGSKA (reference sequence). The CDR3 has 15 amino acids. CDR3 residues: CSAPRQGSGNQPQHF. In nucleotides, the CDR3 is TGCAGTGCTCCCCGGCAGGGGTCGGGCAATCAGCCCCAGCATTTT.

This clonotype appeared a few times. The chain joins TRBV11-2 to TRBJ2-3; weak D call: TRBD2 (6 bases). Trimming removed 5 bases from V and 6 bases from J, with 15 bases in between. Per the germline V gene, CDR1 is SGHAT and CDR2 is FQNNGV. CDR3 length equals 14 residues. The CDR3 coding sequence is TGTGCCAGCAGCCAGGACCGCGGGGTGGATACGCAGTATTTT. This gives the protein CASSQDRGVDTQYF.

This clonotype was observed many times. This rearrangement joins TRBV15 to TRBJ2-1, with 7 bases that match TRBD2. V shed 8 bases and J 5 bases; nucleotides not matched to a gene: 3. This CDR3 has 12 amino acids. The germline CDR1 and CDR2 sequences are LNHNV and YYDKDF (reference sequence). CDR3 coding DNA: TGTGCCACCCGGGGGGTTCACAATGAGCAGTTCTTC. Encoded protein: CATRGVHNEQFF.

This clonotype showed up just a few times. This chain joins TRBV19 and TRBJ1-1; a weak D match, TRBD1 (6 bases). The CDR3 is made up of 14 amino acids. The germline V gene has CDR1 LNHDA and CDR2 SQIVND (reference sequence). V lost 3 bases to trimming and J lost 1 base, with 9 bases between them. As DNA, the CDR3 is TGTGCCAGTAGTATCAGGGGACAGAACACTGAAGCTTTCTTT. This sequence encodes CASSIRGQNTEAFF.

This chain joins TRBV5-1 and TRBJ1-1; 8 nucleotides align to TRBD1. V lost 4 bases to trimming and J lost 5 bases; unmatched junction nucleotides: 4. The germline gives CDR1 SGHRS, CDR2 YFSETQ. This CDR3 contains 13 residues. CDR3 protein: CASSGQGRTEAFF. Here the CDR3 DNA reads TGCGCCAGCAGCGGACAGGGTCGGACTGAAGCTTTCTTT.

CDR3 nucleotide sequence: TGTGCCATCAATACTGAGTTAAGGGGAACGAACACCGGGGAGCTGTTTTTT. Its protein product is CAINTELRGTNTGELFF. The chain links TRBV10-3 to TRBJ2-2; possibly TRBD1 for D (5 bases). V shed 7 bases and J shed 0 bases, with 18 bases lying between them. This CDR3 is built from 17 residues. Germline lookup yields CDR1 ENHRY and CDR2 SYGVKD.